The TCR beta chain under discussion was sequenced for a study of human T cells and chemical hapten exposure. Whole-study context: Donors were sensitized with 2% DPC on the upper inner arm. While the roughly 22-week study was under way, patients received diphenylcyclopropenone on the scalp every week. Variability of per-sample TCR yields stemmed mainly from small differences in pooled library volume. Application of 0.01% DPC to the upper back was done by patch test, with a reading at 6 days.

Trimming removed 6 bases from V and 4 bases from J; junction bases left unmatched: 6. This CDR3 is 14 amino acids long. Germline V gene sequence: CDR1 MNHEY, CDR2 SVGEGT. This clonotype was seen at least ten times. TCRdb independently ran MiXCR on the RACE reads; one entry per CDR3 protein. Among 84,000 or so distinct CDR3 sequences listed, approximately 10% were seen once. Described time point: patch test 2, 6 weeks after DPC sensitization. Treatment noted: therapeutic diphenylcyclopropenone sensitization with weekly scalp DPC. The sample here was whole blood, taken in connection with sensitization to the hapten diphenylcyclopropenone (DPC). This chain links TRBV6-2 or TRBV6-3 with TRBJ1-1, with TRBD1 identical over 9 bases. The sequence came from a woman in her 30s with alopecia areata. Some clones in this sample may be carry-over from other donors' samples. In DNA form, the CDR3 reads TGTGCCAGCAGAAAACAGGGGGCTGGCACTGAAGCTTTCTTT. Translating it yields CASRKQGAGTEAFF.